This T cell receptor beta chain is from a study of T cell responses to AZD1222 COVID-19 vaccine. Assay: immunoSEQ multiplex PCR; the TCRdb copy retains only in-frame clones and omits some. The sample records 90,000 to 120,000 clones, roughly nine tenths being singletons. The germline CDR1 and CDR2 sequences are SGDLS and YYNGEE. After removal of 4 bases from V and 3 bases from J, the junction contained 7 bases not matched to a gene. The CDR3 sequence is 15 residues long. Study-level results: Close to half of spike-specific TCRs reportedly recognize unmutated variant regions. Receipt of two AZD1222 doses was followed by a rise in Spike-specific TCR breadth and depth. Clonal diversity was possibly underestimated; the donors were predominantly white British and more often female. Across the whole spike, CD4 TCRs peaked at regions 160-218 and 743-854.

This clone showed up just a few times. Its antigen is not identified. Sequenced material: peripheral blood, taken 28 days after the second AZD1222 dose. The chain employs TRBV9 and TRBJ2-1, with 7 bases that match TRBD1. The origin of this receptor is an adult who received the AZD1222 COVID-19 vaccine. CDR3 in DNA: TGTGCCAGCAGCAGAGGACAGGCTTTCTACAATGAGCAGTTCTTC. This gives the protein CASSRGQAFYNEQFF.